Below, one TCR beta chain is given with its context. What antigen it recognizes has not been identified. Within one base of it there is no much larger clone, and no base qualities were kept. In the prospective study, participants were roughly 18 to 95 years old, resided in about two dozen geographic areas of the United States, and were enrolled through a virtual design. To assign participants to cohorts, the prospective study relied on clinical history that participants themselves reported in a screening survey and a study questionnaire. For ImmuneRACE Cohort 3, a participant was defined as recovered based on two consecutive negative NP/OP PCR tests, clearance by a healthcare professional, or resolution of symptoms. In the prospective study, whole blood, serum and a nasopharyngeal or oropharyngeal swab were collected from each participant by mobile phlebotomists. Additional blood draws and questionnaires over an approximately two-month period could optionally be provided by prospective study participants. Prospective study blood samples were shipped either frozen or at room temperature before DNA extraction.

The immunoSEQ Assay, a bias-controlled multiplex PCR, was used to amplify TCRbeta CDR3 regions from genomic DNA. In the authors' own workflow: The number of nucleated cells in each sample was estimated by amplification of reference gene primers within the assay. To quantify the absolute abundance of each unique TCRbeta CDR3 rearrangement, sequence reads were collapsed and filtered. For each sample, productive Simpson clonality was calculated by taking the square root of Simpson's diversity index across productive rearrangements. As stored in TCRdb, this immuneACCESS dataset retains in-frame rearrangements with V and J assigned. A fraction of the clones does not appear; measured against another copy, unresolved V genes explain less than half of the discrepancy, and the remainder lacks a known reason. The V and J calls and clone size were taken over from that table, and D and trimming were inferred from the DNA. The sample contains about 460,000 clones, roughly nine tenths of them found a single time. Around 8% of the sample comes from the top ten.

From its cysteine to its phenylalanine, the CDR3 spans 19 amino acids. Only the CDR3 portion is preserved as DNA: 57 bases, with reading frame beginning at the first base. CDR1 is given as GTSNPN and CDR2 as SVGIG, both from the germline V gene (reference sequence). V lost 0 bases and J lost 5 bases, and the count of bases not matched to a germline gene is 12. These data belong to a study of blood T cell repertoires in COVID-19 (dated by TCRdb to 2018 to 2021). Concerning the study at large: Collaborator samples came from the United States, Italy and Spain and covered acute and convalescent phases of COVID-19. The repertoires were made available in a free public database intended to serve as a resource for research on the immune response to SARS-CoV-2. Nearly every sample came with metadata listing a de-identified subject ID, COVID-19 status, age in years and sex. Deeply sampled blood TCRbeta repertoires from subjects exposed to, actively infected with, or recovered from COVID-19 were included in the dataset. The samples were drawn from the first 160 participants of the ongoing ImmuneRACE study and from under 1,500 subjects provided by 6 global collaborators. Where HLA class I and class II types were available, the types were taken from metadata supplied by the sample provider, not from assay-based typing. The material from the prospective study consisted of cDNA or gDNA derived from T cells, B-cell-depleted T cells, or PBMCs.

The study at large found these results: The quantity of clinical and demographic metadata differed by source and by participant and was supplied without curation.

The source is a woman aged 55-75 years who had recovered from COVID-19. The chain joins TRBV30 to TRBJ2-6; 11 of the junction bases match TRBD1. Material: PBMCs or T cells enriched from blood (not recorded which). The CDR3 protein sequence reads: CAWSVRGTGGVARANVLTF. The DNA is as follows: TGTGCCTGGAGTGTACGTGGGACAGGGGGAGTCGCGAGGGCCAACGTCCTGACTTTC.